The T cell receptor beta chain under discussion was sequenced for a study of OX40 agonist ivuxolimab in advanced cancers. Study results and caveats: The 0.1-3.0 mg/kg partial responders had among the lowest clonal expansion.

This clone occurred once. Its antigen is unidentified. There are 16 residues in the CDR3. V was pared by 0 bases and J by 2 bases, with 6 bases of the junction left unmatched. Per germline, CDR1 SGHDT and CDR2 YYEEEE. Repertoires were generated with immunoSEQ multiplex PCR, while TCRdb's copy carries only in-frame clones and drops some. In the table there are approximately 69,000 clones, more than 70% of which are singletons. The clonotype comes from an adult with an advanced solid tumor such as melanoma, head and neck, liver or kidney cancer. This chain joins TRBV5-6 and TRBJ2-3, with TRBD2 identical over 7 bases. Sequenced material: CD4+ or CD8+ T cells sorted from blood, taken in a trial of the OX40 agonist ivuxolimab. CDR3 nucleotides: TGTGCCAGCAGCTTGGAGGGACTACCCTACACAGATACGCAGTATTTT. This gives the protein CASSLEGLPYTDTQYF.